Listed here is a single TCR beta chain. The antigen it recognizes is unknown. Base qualities are not at hand, and no much larger clone is one base apart. The immunoSEQ Assay, a bias-controlled multiplex PCR, was used to amplify TCRbeta CDR3 regions from genomic DNA. In the source study's methods: The number of nucleated cells in each sample was estimated from the amplification of reference gene primers within the assay. To quantify the absolute abundance of each unique TCRbeta CDR3 rearrangement, sequence reads were collapsed and filtered. For each sample, productive Simpson clonality was calculated as the square root of Simpson's diversity index across productive rearrangements. The source is immuneACCESS, and TCRdb retained only in-frame sequences with V and J called. Part of the clones is not carried over; for the studies checked, unresolved V genes explain less than half of this, and the remainder is unexplained. The V and J calls and clone size come from that table; D and trimming were worked out from the DNA. The sample table shows around 95,000 clones, and more than 75% are seen once. Clones ranked in the top ten supply 9.5% to 15% of the sample.

These data belong to a study of blood T cell repertoires in COVID-19 (TCRdb year 2020). Regarding the study in general: The collaborator samples originated in the United States, Italy and Spain and spanned the acute and convalescent phases of COVID-19. The samples were drawn from two sources: the first 160 participants of the ongoing ImmuneRACE study, and 950 to 1,500 subjects contributed by 6 global collaborators. A de-identified subject ID, COVID-19 status, age in years and sex were almost always included in the sample metadata. The repertoires were released in a freely available public database meant as a resource for research on the immune response to SARS-CoV-2. Subjects who had been exposed to COVID-19, were actively infected with it, or had recovered from it provided the deeply sampled blood TCRbeta repertoires that made up the dataset. Where available, HLA class I and class II types were taken from metadata supplied by the sample provider and were not determined by assay-based typing. The material from the prospective study consisted of cDNA or gDNA derived from T cells, B-cell-depleted T cells, or PBMCs.

The collaborating institutions used their own protocols to collect whole blood in K2EDTA tubes. For TCRbeta analysis, collaborators shipped samples in one of three forms: frozen whole blood, isolated PBMCs, or DNA extracted from either of those sample types. Trimming costs V 0 bases and J 8 bases, and their ends lie 11 bases apart. Looking up the germline V gene yields CDR1 SGHRS and CDR2 YFSETQ. The CDR3 covers 13 residues, taking in both the cysteine and the phenylalanine. CDR3 DNA is the only sequence kept; it has 39 bases, read in frame from the first base. What the work shows at the level of the full study, not this receptor alone: The quantity of clinical and demographic metadata differed by source and by participant and was supplied without curation.

The sequence was obtained from a human donor in a cohort sampled during active COVID-19. This chain is built from TRBV5-1 and TRBJ1-2; the D gene cannot be named for sure. The specimen sequenced was peripheral blood. The DNA is TGCGCCAGCAGCTTGGCAGTGACGGGAGGCTACACCTTC. Protein translation: CASSLAVTGGYTF. Reference TRBV5-1 and TRBJ1-2 proteins supply the regions before and after the CDR3; the full variable domain is: KAGVTQTPRYLIKTRGQQVTLSCSPISGHRSVSWYQQTPGQGLQFLFEYFSETQRNKGNFPGRFSGRQFSNSRSEMNVSTLELGDSALYLCASSLAVTGGYTFGSGTRLTVV.